The 30 T cell receptor beta chains reported below all come from one sample, sequenced in a study of CD8 T cells in Susac syndrome. Random hexamers served to reverse transcribe roughly 0.5 to 1 ug RNA. TCRdb recomputed calls from the immunoSEQ multiplex PCR reads with MiXCR, one row per CDR3 protein. The sample records 140,000 to 150,000 distinct CDR3 sequences, 94% being singletons. The material sequenced was CD4+ T cells from PBMCs. The receptors were sampled from a human donor in good health.

This chain uses TRBV5-1 with TRBJ2-7; 7 nucleotides align to TRBD2. CDR1 and CDR2 from the germline V gene are SGHRS and YFSETQ. This CDR3 has 15 amino acids. V lost 1 base and J lost 0; bases outside the gene matches: 4. CDR3 residues: CASSLTGTTSYEQYF. CDR3 DNA sequence: TGCGCCAGCAGCTTGACCGGGACTACCTCCTACGAGCAGTACTTC.

V gene TRBV18 combines with J gene TRBJ2-3; D perhaps matches TRBD2 (5 bases). Trimming pared 3 bases from V and 0 bases from J, leaving 10 bases between. The germline gives CDR1 KGHSH, CDR2 LQKENI. The CDR3 contains 15 residues. This chain's CDR3 is CASSPAGGSTDTQYF. CDR3 nucleotide sequence: TGTGCCAGCTCACCGGCTGGCGGGAGCACAGATACGCAGTATTTT.

The V and J genes are TRBV20-1 and TRBJ2-5; maybe TRBD1 (6 bases). Deletions cut 6 bases from V and 4 bases from J, with 15 bases between. Germline assignment: CDR1 DFQATT and CDR2 SNEGSKA (reference sequence). The CDR3 is made up of 13 amino acids. The CDR3, as DNA: TGCAGTGCCATAGGCCAGGGGACAGAGACCCAGTACTTC. This sequence encodes CSAIGQGTETQYF.

This chain joins TRBV11-2 and TRBJ2-2, with a possible D match to TRBD1 (6 bases). V was clipped by 8 bases and J by 1 base, with 14 bases between them. This CDR3 comprises 15 residues. Germline V CDR1 and CDR2: SGHAT, FQNNGV. The CDR3 DNA follows: TGTGCCAGCTCGCGACAGGCGATGAACACCGGGGAGCTGTTTTTT. Translated: CASSRQAMNTGELFF.

This chain joins TRBV7-9 and TRBJ2-5; the D is unclear. Deletions cut 5 bases from V and 2 bases from J, with 9 bases between. The CDR3 has 13 residues. CDR1 is SEHNR and CDR2 is FQNEAQ in the germline V gene (reference sequence). The CDR3 bases are TGTGCCAGCAGCGGTAGGAGACAAGAGACCCAGTACTTC. It codes for CASSGRRQETQYF. Complete variable domain (other parts from reference TRBV7-9 and TRBJ2-5): DTGVSQNPRHKITKRGQNVTFRCDPISEHNRLYWYRQTLGQGPEFLTYFQNEAQLEKSRLLSDRFSAERPKGSFSTLEIQRTEQGDSAMYLCASSGRRQETQYFGPGTRLLVL.

This chain links TRBV18 with TRBJ1-1; 9 bases line up with TRBD1. Unmatched junction bases numbered 16, after V lost 6 bases and J lost 8 bases. The germline V gene encodes CDR1 KGHSH and CDR2 LQKENI. The CDR3 contains 16 residues. The CDR3 protein is CASSPLSGTGSVEAFF. CDR3 sequence (DNA): TGTGCCAGCTCGCCGTTATCCGGGACAGGGAGTGTGGAAGCTTTCTTT.

This clonotype was recorded once. V usage is TRBV24-1 and J usage is TRBJ2-7, with TRBD1 identical over 11 bases. Looked up from germline, CDR1 is KGHDR and CDR2 is SFDVKD. V shed 3 bases and J 4 bases; nucleotides not matched to a gene: 4. The CDR3 runs to 15 residues. CDR3 coding DNA: TGTGCCACCAGTGATCGGACAGGGGGCAGGTACGAGCAGTACTTC. Its translation: CATSDRTGGRYEQYF.

The chain couples TRBV12-3 or TRBV12-4 to TRBJ1-5; D call uncertain. The CDR3 loop spans 13 amino acids. Trimming removed 3 bases at V and 4 bases at J, with 7 bases between. The CDR3 nucleotides are TGTGCCAGCAGTTTCACAGTTAATCAGCCCCAGCATTTT. Its translation: CASSFTVNQPQHF.

Written as DNA, the CDR3 is TGTGCCAGCAGTCCTACTAAACTAGCGGGAGGGTACGAGCAGTACTTC. Protein: CASSPTKLAGGYEQYF. This rearrangement joins TRBV12-3 or TRBV12-4 to TRBJ2-7, with 13 bases identical to TRBD2. The junction had 8 bases not matched to a gene; V was cut back by 5 bases and J by 4 bases. This CDR3 is 16 amino acids long.

The gene calls are TRBV12-3 or TRBV12-4 and TRBJ2-2, with 7 bases identical to TRBD1. With 6 bases clipped from V and 7 bases from J, the junction kept 5 bases outside the gene matches. This CDR3 contains 13 residues. As DNA, the CDR3 is TGTGCCAGCAGAGAGGGGGCCGGCGGGGAGCTGTTTTTT. Its translation: CASREGAGGELFF.

The chain uses TRBV12-3 or TRBV12-4 and TRBJ2-5; either TRBD1 or TRBD2 may supply D (5 bases each). This CDR3 has 14 amino acids. Between the trimmed V and J ends, which lost 5 bases and 5 bases, there was a span of 15 bases. CDR3 coding DNA: TGTGCCAGCAGTCCCCCCGGGACCTTGGAGACCCAGTACTTC. Protein product: CASSPPGTLETQYF.

This chain uses TRBV20-1 with TRBJ2-7; D could derive from TRBD1 or TRBD2 (5 bases each). With 3 bases removed from V and 6 bases from J, the gap between germline ends came to 6 bases. The germline gives CDR1 DFQATT, CDR2 SNEGSKA (reference sequence). CDR3 length equals 10 residues. DNA of the CDR3: TGCAGTGCTAGGAGGGGCGAGCAGTACTTC. Residues: CSARRGEQYF.

This chain joins TRBV18 and TRBJ2-5; D is unclear. V shed 4 bases and J shed 5 bases, with 8 bases lying between them. CDR1 and CDR2 (germline): KGHSH, LQKENI. The CDR3 loop spans 12 amino acids. The CDR3, as DNA: TGTGCCAGCTCACTCACCTCGGAGACCCAGTACTTC. Translated: CASSLTSETQYF. Full variable domain (rest looked up from reference TRBV18 and TRBJ2-5): NAGVMQNPRHLVRRRGQEARLRCSPMKGHSHVYWYRQLPEEGLKFMVYLQKENIIDESGMPKERFSAEFPKEGPSILRIQQVVRGDSAAYFCASSLTSETQYFGPGTRLLVL.

This clonotype was seen more than once but under ten times. The chain couples TRBV4-2 to TRBJ1-6; D gene ambiguous. V shed 0 bases and J shed 9 bases, with 12 bases lying between them. The CDR3 is 15 amino acids. Germline CDR1 is LGHNA and CDR2 is YNFKEQ. The DNA for the CDR3 is TGTGCCAGCAGCCAAGATCTCAGAACCAGTTCACCCCTCCACTTT. The encoded protein is CASSQDLRTSSPLHF.

This clonotype has only one observation. V and J are TRBV3-1 and TRBJ2-3; 11 bases agree with TRBD2. Germline trimming cut 1 base from V and 2 bases from J; bases unmatched to any gene: 8. The CDR3 loop spans 18 amino acids. The germline CDR1 and CDR2 sequences are LGHDT and YNNKEL (reference sequence). The CDR3 reads CASSQGGTSGKHTDTQYF. DNA for the CDR3: TGTGCCAGCAGCCAAGGGGGGACTAGCGGCAAACACACAGATACGCAGTATTTT.

The CDR3 region is CASTGRLRGQDEQFF. In nucleotides, the CDR3 is TGTGCCTCGACCGGTAGGCTACGGGGGCAGGATGAGCAGTTCTTC. The rearrangement joins TRBV19 to TRBJ2-1, with D perhaps assigned TRBD1 or TRBD2 (6 bases each). V dropped 11 bases and J dropped 8 bases, with 25 bases sitting between them. The length of the CDR3 is 15 residues. Germline CDR1 reads LNHDA; CDR2 reads SQIVND (reference sequence). The full variable domain, its missing parts supplied by reference TRBV19 and TRBJ2-1, is DGGITQSPKYLFRKEGQNVTLSCEQNLNHDAMYWYRQDPGQGLRLIYYSQIVNDFQKGDIAEGYSVSREKKESFPLTVTSAQKNPTAFYLCASTGRLRGQDEQFFGPGTRLTVL.

The chain recombines TRBV29-1 with TRBJ2-3, with D perhaps TRBD2 (6 bases). Trimming cost V 3 bases and J 0 bases, with 13 bases left between them. This CDR3 contains 15 residues. Germline lookup yields CDR1 SQVTM and CDR2 ANQGSEA. The CDR3 sequence is CSVEAGGVSTDTQYF. The CDR3 DNA reads as TGCAGCGTTGAGGCAGGCGGGGTCAGCACAGATACGCAGTATTTT.

The V call is TRBV12-3 or TRBV12-4, the J call TRBJ1-2; D gene unclear. The CDR3 has 14 amino acids. V gave up 3 bases and J gave up 4 bases, with 12 bases separating them. CDR3 bases: TGTGCCAGCAGTTTTCCCGACCGGCCCTATGGCTACACCTTC. Protein sequence: CASSFPDRPYGYTF.

The chain combines TRBV7-9 with TRBJ1-1; weak D call: TRBD1 (6 bases). This CDR3 has 16 amino acids. Deletions cut 0 bases from V and 1 base from J, with 12 bases between. Germline values: CDR1 SEHNR, CDR2 FQNEAQ (reference sequence). The CDR3 reads CASSLASGQPNTEAFF. In nucleotides, the CDR3 is TGTGCCAGCAGCTTAGCCTCGGGACAACCGAACACTGAAGCTTTCTTT.

This clonotype was recorded only once. V is TRBV2 and J is TRBJ2-2; D remains ambiguous. The V end was cut by 8 bases, the J end by 4 bases, with 14 bases between. Looked up from germline, CDR1 is SNHLY and CDR2 is FYNNEI. The CDR3 runs to 14 residues. CDR3 amino acids: CASSRQATTGELFF. In DNA form, the CDR3 reads TGTGCCAGCTCTAGGCAGGCAACCACCGGGGAGCTGTTTTTT.

This chain links TRBV7-6 with TRBJ2-7; the match to TRBD1 covers 11 bases. The germline gives CDR1 SGHVS, CDR2 FNYEAQ. The CDR3 is 15 residues long. V lost 5 bases, J lost 0 bases, and 3 bases stayed unmatched. CDR3 loop: CASSIGTGGSYEQYF. CDR3 in DNA: TGTGCCAGCAGCATCGGGACAGGGGGCTCCTACGAGCAGTACTTC.

The chain has TRBV3-1 and TRBJ2-3, with 10 positions matching TRBD2. The CDR3 is made up of 15 amino acids. In germline, CDR1 is LGHDT, CDR2 YNNKEL (reference sequence). V lost 4 bases, J lost 4 bases, and 5 bases stayed unmatched. In DNA, the CDR3 is TGTGCCAGCAGCCTTATAGCGGGAGGTGCAGATACGCAGTATTTT. Translation gives CASSLIAGGADTQYF.

The chain employs TRBV7-8 and TRBJ2-1; 9 nucleotides agree with TRBD2. Looked up from germline, CDR1 is SGHVS and CDR2 is FQNEAQ. CDR3 length: 19 residues. Trimming at V came to 0 bases and at J to 0 bases, leaving 9 bases not matched to a gene. CDR3 coding DNA: TGTGCCAGCAGCTTAGCCGGGGCAGCTAGCGGGAACTCCTACAATGAGCAGTTCTTC. Translating it yields CASSLAGAASGNSYNEQFF.

The chain carries TRBV20-1 and TRBJ2-7, with TRBD1 matching 9 bases. V gave up 0 bases and J gave up 2 bases; unmatched junction bases: 11. The CDR3 extends over 17 amino acids. Per germline, CDR1 DFQATT and CDR2 SNEGSKA (reference sequence). Written as DNA, the CDR3 is TGCAGTGCTAGAGATCCCTTCCCGGGACAGGGAACCTACGAGCAGTACTTC. Residues: CSARDPFPGQGTYEQYF.

The V call is TRBV15, the J call TRBJ1-2; D gene ambiguous. Germline V gives CDR1 LNHNV, CDR2 YYDKDF (reference sequence). The CDR3 runs 15 residues. V was trimmed by 0 bases and J by 2 bases, leaving 10 bases between them. Written as DNA, the CDR3 is TGTGCCACCAGCAGAGATAGAACGACAAACTATGGCTACACCTTC. This codes for CATSRDRTTNYGYTF. The full variable domain, completed using reference TRBV15 and TRBJ1-2, is DAMVIQNPRYQVTQFGKPVTLSCSQTLNHNVMYWYQQKSSQAPKLLFHYYDKDFNNEADTPDNFQSRRPNTSFCFLDIRSPGLGDTAMYLCATSRDRTTNYGYTFGSGTRLTVV.

The V and J genes are TRBV12-5 and TRBJ2-3; D may match TRBD1 or TRBD2 (5 bases each). V lost 1 base and J 1 base, leaving 27 bases between the germline ends. The germline V gene has CDR1 LGHNT and CDR2 FRNRAP. This CDR3 region has 21 residues. CDR3 in DNA: TGTGCTAGTGGTTTGGAGAGGTGGGACCCAAGGAAAATGCGGTGCACAGATACGCAGTATTTT. This encodes CASGLERWDPRKMRCTDTQYF. Filled out from reference TRBV12-5 and TRBJ2-3, the complete variable domain reads DARVTQTPRHKVTEMGQEVTMRCQPILGHNTVFWYRQTMMQGLELLAYFRNRAPLDDSGMPKDRFSAEMPDATLATLKIQPSEPRDSAVYFCASGLERWDPRKMRCTDTQYFGPGTRLTVL.

The chain is built from TRBV20-1 and TRBJ1-2; D not certain. The V gene's germline CDR1 is DFQATT and CDR2 SNEGSKA (reference sequence). Trimming stripped 0 bases from V and 8 bases from J, with 13 bases between. This CDR3 is built from 13 residues. The CDR3 DNA reads TGCAGTGCTAGAGATTGGAGGCGGGGAGGCTACACCTTC. Translating gives CSARDWRRGGYTF.

The rearrangement uses TRBV11-1 and TRBJ2-3; D remains unclear. CDR3 length: 11 residues. V dropped 6 bases and J dropped 3 bases, with 4 bases sitting between them. Germline values: CDR1 SGHAT, CDR2 FQDESV (reference sequence). The CDR3 sequence: CASRGTDTQYF. The DNA for the CDR3 is TGTGCCAGCAGGGGGACAGATACGCAGTATTTT.

This chain joins TRBV5-6 and TRBJ2-1, with 9 bases lining up with TRBD1. The CDR3 has 16 residues. The junction had 7 bases not matched to a gene; V was cut back by 1 base and J by 5 bases. The germline V gene encodes CDR1 SGHDT and CDR2 YYEEEE. In nucleotides, the CDR3 is TGTGCCAGCAGCTTGTACCGGGACAGGGTACACAATGAGCAGTTCTTC. This encodes CASSLYRDRVHNEQFF.

Here the CDR3 DNA reads TGTGCCAGCAGTCACAAGGGGGTCCACACCGGGGAGCTGTTTTTT. Amino acids: CASSHKGVHTGELFF. V and J are TRBV5-4 and TRBJ2-2; maybe TRBD1 (6 bases). V was shortened by 5 bases and J by 3 bases, with 14 bases between the two germline ends. The CDR3 is made up of 15 amino acids. The V gene's germline CDR1 is SGHNT and CDR2 YYREEE (reference sequence).